This T cell receptor beta chain comes out of a study of beta chain features in type 1 diabetes. Study observations and caveats: Shorter TCRB CDR3s, moderately but significantly so, were found in Type 1 diabetes patients in all four CD4+ subsets.

This clone occurred a few times. What it binds is not known. Sequencing targeted expressed TCRB transcripts, as all isolated RNA had been reverse transcribed. Reads from naive, central memory and regulatory T cell samples averaged roughly 3.6 million. Using immunoSEQ multiplex PCR, the repertoire was profiled, and TCRdb retains in-frame clones only, with some absent. The sample lists nearly 350,000 clones; 7% to 10% were seen once. A sort by CD45RO/CCR7/CD25/CD127/CD95/CD27 yielded CD4+ naive, central memory, regulatory and stem cell-like memory cells. Sorted populations were all over 95% pure. Material: central memory CD4+ T cells from blood. The clonotype was recovered from a man aged 30 to 39 with type 1 diabetes.

Here the CDR3 reads CASSPIEGGAETQYF. CDR3 sequence (DNA): TGTGCCAGCAGTCCCATAGAGGGAGGCGCGGAGACCCAGTACTTC. The rearrangement links TRBV28 to TRBJ2-5, with D maybe TRBD2 (6 bases). Germline V gives CDR1 MDHEN, CDR2 SYDVKM. CDR3 length equals 15 residues. V lost 5 bases and J lost 5, with 18 bases in between.